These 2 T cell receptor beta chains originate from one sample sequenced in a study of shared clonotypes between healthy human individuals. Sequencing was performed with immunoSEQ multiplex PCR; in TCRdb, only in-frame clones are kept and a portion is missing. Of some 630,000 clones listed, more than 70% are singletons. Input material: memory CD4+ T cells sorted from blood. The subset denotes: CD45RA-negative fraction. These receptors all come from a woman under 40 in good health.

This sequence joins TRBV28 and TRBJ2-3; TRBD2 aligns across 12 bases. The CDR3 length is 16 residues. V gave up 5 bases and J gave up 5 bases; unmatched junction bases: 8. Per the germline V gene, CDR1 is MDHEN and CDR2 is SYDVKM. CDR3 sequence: CASSQIGLAGLDTQYF. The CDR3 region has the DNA TGTGCCAGCAGTCAAATAGGACTAGCGGGACTAGATACGCAGTATTTT.

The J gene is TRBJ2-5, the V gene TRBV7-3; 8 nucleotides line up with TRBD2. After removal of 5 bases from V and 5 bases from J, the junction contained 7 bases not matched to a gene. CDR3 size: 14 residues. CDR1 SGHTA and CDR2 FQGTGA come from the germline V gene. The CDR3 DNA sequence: TGTGCCAGCAGCCCTCGCGGGAGGTGGGAGACCCAGTACTTC. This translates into CASSPRGRWETQYF. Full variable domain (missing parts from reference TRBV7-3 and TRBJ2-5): GAGVSQTPSNKVTEKGKYVELRCDPISGHTALYWYRQSLGQGPEFLIYFQGTGAADDSGLPNDRFFAVRPEGSVSTLKIQRTERGDSAVYLCASSPRGRWETQYFGPGTRLLVL.